The T cell receptor beta chain under discussion was sequenced for a study of CD8+ T cells in alopecia areata. The overall study: Tofacitinib ran for 6 to 18 months before 6 months off drug. Study-wide points: Scalp samples also yield sequences from resident alphabeta T cells of normal skin.

This CDR3 spans 15 amino acids. Germline V CDR1 and CDR2: SNHLY, FYNNEI. V lost 6 bases and J lost 5; bases outside the gene matches: 6. On this clone itself: Its target is not known.

Alopecia areata patients provided lesional scalp punch biopsies and peripheral blood, both collected for the study. Extracted from the samples, RNA was reverse transcribed into cDNA to serve as the sequencing template. Assay used: immunoSEQ multiplex PCR; TCRdb lists only in-frame clones, some missing. The data hold 10,000 to 15,000 clones, with more than 50% observed a single time. The chain joins TRBV2 to TRBJ2-1, with 11 bases lining up with TRBD2. Sequenced sample: skin. This sequence was found in a human donor with alopecia areata. As DNA, the CDR3 is TGTGCCAGCAGGTTACCGGGACTAGCGGACAATGAGCAGTTCTTC. As protein: CASRLPGLADNEQFF.